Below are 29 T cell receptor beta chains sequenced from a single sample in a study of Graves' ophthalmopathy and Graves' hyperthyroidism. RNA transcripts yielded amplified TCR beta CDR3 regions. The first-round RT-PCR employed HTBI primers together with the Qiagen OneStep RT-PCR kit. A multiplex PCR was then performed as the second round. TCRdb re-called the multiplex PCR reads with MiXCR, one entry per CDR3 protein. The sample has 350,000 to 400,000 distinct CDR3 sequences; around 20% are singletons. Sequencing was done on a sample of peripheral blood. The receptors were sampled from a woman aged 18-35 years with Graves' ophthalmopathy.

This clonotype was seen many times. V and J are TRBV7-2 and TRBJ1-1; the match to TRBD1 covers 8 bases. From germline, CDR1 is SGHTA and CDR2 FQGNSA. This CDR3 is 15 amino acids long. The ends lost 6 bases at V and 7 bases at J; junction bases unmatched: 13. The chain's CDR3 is CASRDRQGPSDEAFF. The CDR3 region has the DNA TGTGCCAGCAGAGACAGACAGGGGCCGTCTGATGAAGCTTTCTTT.

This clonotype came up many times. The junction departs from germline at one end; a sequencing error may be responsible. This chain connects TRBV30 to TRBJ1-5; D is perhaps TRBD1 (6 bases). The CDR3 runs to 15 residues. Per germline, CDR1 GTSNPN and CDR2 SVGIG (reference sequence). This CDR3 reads CVWSKGHSSNQPQHF. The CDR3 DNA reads TGTGTCTGGAGTAAGGGACACAGTAGCAATCAGCCCCAGCATTTT.

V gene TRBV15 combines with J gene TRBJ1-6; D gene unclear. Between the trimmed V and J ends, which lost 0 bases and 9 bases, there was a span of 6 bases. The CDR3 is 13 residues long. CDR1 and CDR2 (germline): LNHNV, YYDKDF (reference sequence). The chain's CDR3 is CATSRERGSPLHF. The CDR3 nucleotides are TGTGCCACCAGCAGAGAACGGGGTTCACCCCTCCACTTT.

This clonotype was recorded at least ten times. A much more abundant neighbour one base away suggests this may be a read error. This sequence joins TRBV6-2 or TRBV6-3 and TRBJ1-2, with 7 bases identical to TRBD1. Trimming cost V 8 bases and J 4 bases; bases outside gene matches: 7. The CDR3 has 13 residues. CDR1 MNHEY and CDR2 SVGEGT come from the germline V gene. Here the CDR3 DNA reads TGTGCCAGCGGCGAGACAGGGATCTATGGCTACACCTTC. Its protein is CASGETGIYGYTF.

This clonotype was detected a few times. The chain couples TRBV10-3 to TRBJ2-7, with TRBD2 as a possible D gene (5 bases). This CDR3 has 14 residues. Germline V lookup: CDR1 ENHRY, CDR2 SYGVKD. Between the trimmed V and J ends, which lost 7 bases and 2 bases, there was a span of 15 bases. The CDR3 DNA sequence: TGTGCCATCACCGATGCGGAGGTAGCCTACGAGCAGTACTTC. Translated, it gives CAITDAEVAYEQYF.

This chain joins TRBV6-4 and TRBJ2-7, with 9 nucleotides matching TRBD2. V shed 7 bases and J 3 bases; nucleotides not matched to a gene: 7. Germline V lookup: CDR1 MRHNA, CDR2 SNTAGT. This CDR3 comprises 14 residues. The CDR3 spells CASTQTSGNYEQYF. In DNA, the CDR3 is TGTGCCAGCACCCAGACTAGCGGAAACTACGAGCAGTACTTC.

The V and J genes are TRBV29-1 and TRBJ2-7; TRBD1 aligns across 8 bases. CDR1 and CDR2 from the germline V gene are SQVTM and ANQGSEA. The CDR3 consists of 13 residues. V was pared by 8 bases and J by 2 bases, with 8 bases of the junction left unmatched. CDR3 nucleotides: TGCAGCATCAGACAGGGGTCCACCTACGAGCAGTACTTC. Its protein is CSIRQGSTYEQYF.

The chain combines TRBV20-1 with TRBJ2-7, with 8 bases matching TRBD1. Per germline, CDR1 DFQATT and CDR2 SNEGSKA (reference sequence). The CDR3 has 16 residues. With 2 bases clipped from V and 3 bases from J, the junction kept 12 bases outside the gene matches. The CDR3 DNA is TGCAGTGCTAGACCGGCTCGGACAGGGAATTTCTACGAGCAGTACTTC. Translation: CSARPARTGNFYEQYF.

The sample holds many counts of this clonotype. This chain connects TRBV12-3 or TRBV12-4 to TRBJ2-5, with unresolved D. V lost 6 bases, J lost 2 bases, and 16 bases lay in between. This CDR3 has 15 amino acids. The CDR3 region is CASSLDGRFQETQYF. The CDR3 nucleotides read TGTGCCAGCAGCTTGGACGGGCGCTTTCAAGAGACCCAGTACTTC.

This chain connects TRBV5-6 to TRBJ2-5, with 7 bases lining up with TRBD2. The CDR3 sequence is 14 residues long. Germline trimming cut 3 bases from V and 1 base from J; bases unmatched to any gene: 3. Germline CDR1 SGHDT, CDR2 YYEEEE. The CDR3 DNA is TGTGCCAGCAGCTGGGGGGGGTCCCAAGAGACCCAGTACTTC. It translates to CASSWGGSQETQYF.

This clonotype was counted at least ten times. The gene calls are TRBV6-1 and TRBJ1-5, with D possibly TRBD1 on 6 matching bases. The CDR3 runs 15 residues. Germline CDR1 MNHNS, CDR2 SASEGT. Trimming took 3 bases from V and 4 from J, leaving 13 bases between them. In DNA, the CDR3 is TGTGCCAGCAGTGACCCAAAGGGGGTAAATCAGCCCCAGCATTTT. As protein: CASSDPKGVNQPQHF.

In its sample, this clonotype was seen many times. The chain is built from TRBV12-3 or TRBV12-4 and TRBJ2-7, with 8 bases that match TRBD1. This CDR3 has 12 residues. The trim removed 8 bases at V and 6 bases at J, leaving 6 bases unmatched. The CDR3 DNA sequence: TGTGCCAGCTGCCCCGGACAGGGCGAGCAGTACTTC. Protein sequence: CASCPGQGEQYF.

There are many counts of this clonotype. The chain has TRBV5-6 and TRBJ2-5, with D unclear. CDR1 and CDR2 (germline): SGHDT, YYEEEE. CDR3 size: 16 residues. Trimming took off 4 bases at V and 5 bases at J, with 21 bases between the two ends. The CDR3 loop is CASSPRAARFGETQYF. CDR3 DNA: TGTGCCAGCAGCCCACGGGCGGCGAGATTCGGGGAGACCCAGTACTTC.

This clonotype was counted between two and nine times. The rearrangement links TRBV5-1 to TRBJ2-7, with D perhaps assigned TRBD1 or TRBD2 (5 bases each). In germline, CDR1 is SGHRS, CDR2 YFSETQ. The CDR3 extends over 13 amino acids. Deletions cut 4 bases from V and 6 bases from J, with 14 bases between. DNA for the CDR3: TGCGCCAGCAGCCTTTGGGACCCCGGCGAGCAGTACTTC. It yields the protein CASSLWDPGEQYF.

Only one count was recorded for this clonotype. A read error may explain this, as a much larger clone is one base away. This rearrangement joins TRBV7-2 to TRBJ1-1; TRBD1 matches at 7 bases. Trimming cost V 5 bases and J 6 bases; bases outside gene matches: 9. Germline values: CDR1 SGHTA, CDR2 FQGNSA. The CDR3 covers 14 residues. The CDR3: CASSVVRGRAEAFF. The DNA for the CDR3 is TGTGCCAGCAGCGTAGTCAGGGGGAGGGCTGAAGCTTTCTTT.

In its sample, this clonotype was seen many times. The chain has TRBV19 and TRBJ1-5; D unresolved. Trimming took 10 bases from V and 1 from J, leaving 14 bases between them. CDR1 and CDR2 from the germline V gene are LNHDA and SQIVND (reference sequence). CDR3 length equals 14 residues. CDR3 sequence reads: CATHRDASNQPQHF. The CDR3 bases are TGTGCCACACACAGAGACGCAAGCAATCAGCCCCAGCATTTT.

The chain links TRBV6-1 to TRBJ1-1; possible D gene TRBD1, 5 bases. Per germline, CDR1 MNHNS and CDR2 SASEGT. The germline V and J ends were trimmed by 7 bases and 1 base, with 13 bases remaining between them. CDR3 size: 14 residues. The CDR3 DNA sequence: TGTGCCAGCAACCCGTTAAGGGGGAACACTGAAGCTTTCTTT. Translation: CASNPLRGNTEAFF.

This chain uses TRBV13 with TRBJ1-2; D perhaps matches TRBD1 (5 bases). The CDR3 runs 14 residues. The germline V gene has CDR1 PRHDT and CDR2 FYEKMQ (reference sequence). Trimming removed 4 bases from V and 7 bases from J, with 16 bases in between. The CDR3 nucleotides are TGTGCCAGCAGCTCAACCTGGGACGGGGTTGGCTACACCTTC. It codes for CASSSTWDGVGYTF.

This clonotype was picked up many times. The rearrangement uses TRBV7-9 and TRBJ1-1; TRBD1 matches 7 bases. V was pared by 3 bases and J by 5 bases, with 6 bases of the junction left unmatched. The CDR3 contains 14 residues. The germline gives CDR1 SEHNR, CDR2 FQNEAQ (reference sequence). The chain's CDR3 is CASSFDRVKTEAFF. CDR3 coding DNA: TGTGCCAGCAGCTTCGACAGGGTTAAGACTGAAGCTTTCTTT.

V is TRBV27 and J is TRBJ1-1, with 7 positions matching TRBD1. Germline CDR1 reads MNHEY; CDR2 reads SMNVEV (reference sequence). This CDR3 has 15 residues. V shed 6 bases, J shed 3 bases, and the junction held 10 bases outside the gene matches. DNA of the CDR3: TGTGCCAGCAGCCTCCTCAGGGACAGACACACTGAAGCTTTCTTT. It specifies CASSLLRDRHTEAFF.

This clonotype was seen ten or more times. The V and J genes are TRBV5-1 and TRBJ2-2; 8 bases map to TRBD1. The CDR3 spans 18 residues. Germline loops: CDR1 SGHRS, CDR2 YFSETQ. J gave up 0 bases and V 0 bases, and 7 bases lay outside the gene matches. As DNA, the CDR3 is TGCGCCAGCAGCTTGGCTGGACAGGGCTTCGCGAACACCGGGGAGCTGTTTTTT. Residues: CASSLAGQGFANTGELFF. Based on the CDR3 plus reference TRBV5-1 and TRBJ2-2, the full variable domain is KAGVTQTPRYLIKTRGQQVTLSCSPISGHRSVSWYQQTPGQGLQFLFEYFSETQRNKGNFPGRFSGRQFSNSRSEMNVSTLELGDSALYLCASSLAGQGFANTGELFFGEGSRLTVL.

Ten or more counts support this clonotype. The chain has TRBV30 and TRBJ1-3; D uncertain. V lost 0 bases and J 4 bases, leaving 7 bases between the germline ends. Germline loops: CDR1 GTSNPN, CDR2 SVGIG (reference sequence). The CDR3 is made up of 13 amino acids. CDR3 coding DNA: TGTGCCTGGAGTGTACCCGCAGGAAACACCATATATTTT. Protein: CAWSVPAGNTIYF.

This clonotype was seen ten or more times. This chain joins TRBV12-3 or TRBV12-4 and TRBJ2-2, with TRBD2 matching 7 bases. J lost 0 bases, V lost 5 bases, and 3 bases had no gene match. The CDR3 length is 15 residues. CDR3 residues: CASSSGAPNTGELFF. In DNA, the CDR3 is TGTGCCAGCAGTAGCGGGGCGCCGAACACCGGGGAGCTGTTTTTT.

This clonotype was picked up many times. The CDR3 region has the DNA TGTGCCAGCAGTGGGGGCATGCGGACCCAGTACTTC. It encodes CASSGGMRTQYF. This chain connects TRBV12-3 or TRBV12-4 to TRBJ2-5; the D gene is possibly TRBD1 (6 bases). The CDR3 loop spans 12 amino acids. Trimming removed 5 bases at V and 7 bases at J, with 11 bases between.

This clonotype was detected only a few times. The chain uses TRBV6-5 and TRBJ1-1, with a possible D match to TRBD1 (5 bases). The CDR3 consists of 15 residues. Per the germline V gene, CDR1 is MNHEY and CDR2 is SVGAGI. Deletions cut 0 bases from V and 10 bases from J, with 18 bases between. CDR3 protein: CASSYSRGGSDSAFF. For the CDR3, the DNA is TGTGCCAGCAGTTACTCCCGGGGGGGGTCGGATTCAGCTTTCTTT.

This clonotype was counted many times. CDR3 sequence: CASLDRDSNQPQHF. CDR3 in DNA: TGTGCCAGCCTTGACAGGGATAGCAATCAGCCCCAGCATTTT. The chain recombines TRBV6-1 with TRBJ1-5; 7 bases line up with TRBD1. Looked up from germline, CDR1 is MNHNS and CDR2 is SASEGT. Unmatched junction bases numbered 4, after V lost 8 bases and J lost 0 bases. The CDR3 totals 14 residues.

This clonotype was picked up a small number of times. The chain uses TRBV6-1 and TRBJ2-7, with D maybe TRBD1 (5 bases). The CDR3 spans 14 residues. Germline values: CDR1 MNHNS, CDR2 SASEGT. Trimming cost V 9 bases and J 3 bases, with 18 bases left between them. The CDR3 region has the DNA TGTGCCAGTGCCGAGGACATCGGCGTCTACGAGCAGTACTTC. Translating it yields CASAEDIGVYEQYF.

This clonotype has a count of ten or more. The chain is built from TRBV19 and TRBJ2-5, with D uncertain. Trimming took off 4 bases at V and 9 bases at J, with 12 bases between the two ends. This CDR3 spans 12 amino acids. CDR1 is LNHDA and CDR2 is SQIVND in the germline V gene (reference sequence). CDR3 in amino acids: CASSTIGQAQYF. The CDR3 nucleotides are TGTGCCAGTAGTACAATAGGCCAGGCCCAGTACTTC.

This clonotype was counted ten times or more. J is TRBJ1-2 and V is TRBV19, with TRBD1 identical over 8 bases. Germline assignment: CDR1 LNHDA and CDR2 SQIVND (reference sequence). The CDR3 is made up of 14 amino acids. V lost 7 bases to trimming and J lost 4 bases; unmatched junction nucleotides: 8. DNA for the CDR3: TGTGCCAGTACTCCAGGGGGCGCGGGCTATGGCTACACCTTC. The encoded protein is CASTPGGAGYGYTF.